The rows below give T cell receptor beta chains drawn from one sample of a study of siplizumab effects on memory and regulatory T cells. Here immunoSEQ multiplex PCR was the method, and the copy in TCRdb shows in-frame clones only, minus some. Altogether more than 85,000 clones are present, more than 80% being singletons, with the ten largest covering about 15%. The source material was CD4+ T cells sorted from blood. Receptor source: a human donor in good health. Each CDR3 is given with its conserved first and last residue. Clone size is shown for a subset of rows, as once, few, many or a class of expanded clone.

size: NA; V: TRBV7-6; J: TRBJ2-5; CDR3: CASSPNREPETQYF
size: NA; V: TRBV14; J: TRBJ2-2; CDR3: CASSQRLNTGELFF
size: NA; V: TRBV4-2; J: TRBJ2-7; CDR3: CASSLPGGVYEQYF
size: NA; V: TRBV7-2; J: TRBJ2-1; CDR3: CASSPRAGYNEQFF
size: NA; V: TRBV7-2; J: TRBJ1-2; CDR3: CASSPNTVGVRGYTF
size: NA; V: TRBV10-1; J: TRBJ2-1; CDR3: CASSDRGPNEQFF
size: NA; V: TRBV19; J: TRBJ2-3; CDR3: CASSISGDTQYF
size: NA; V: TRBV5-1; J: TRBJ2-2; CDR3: CATGGAATGELFF
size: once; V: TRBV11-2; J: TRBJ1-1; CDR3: CASTPPGARTEAFF
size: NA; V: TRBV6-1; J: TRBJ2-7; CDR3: CASLRDRPFLYEQYF
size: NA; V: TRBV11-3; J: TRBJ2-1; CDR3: CASSFSAERYNEQFF
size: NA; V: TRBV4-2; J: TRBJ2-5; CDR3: CASSLDGPQETQYF
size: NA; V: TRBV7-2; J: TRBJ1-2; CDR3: CASSLGTGNYGYTF
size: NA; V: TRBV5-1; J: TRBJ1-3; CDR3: CASSPGLGGNTIYF